This T cell receptor (beta chain) was recorded in a study of human T cells and chemical hapten exposure. Study-level background: Patients having alopecia areata, totalis or universalis were mostly female.

The time point: pre-sensitization, week 0. Treatment reported: therapeutic diphenylcyclopropenone sensitization with weekly scalp DPC. Blood draws came before every patch-test application. The donor pool consisted of alopecia patients aged 18 to 70 years, considered suitable for DPC. The CDR3 runs to 16 residues. V shed 5 bases, J shed 1 base, and the junction held 5 bases outside the gene matches. Looked up from germline, CDR1 is SGHTA and CDR2 is FQGNSA. Library preparation tagged each individual cDNA molecule with a unique molecular identifier. TCRdb fed the RACE reads into MiXCR, producing one record per CDR3 protein. The sample yields around 380,000 distinct CDR3 sequences, approximately 5.8% seen once.

This receptor was taken from a woman younger than 35 with alopecia areata. Some clones in this sample may be carry-over from other donors' samples. Sequencing was performed on whole blood, taken in connection with sensitization to the hapten diphenylcyclopropenone (DPC). V usage is TRBV7-2 and J usage is TRBJ2-5, with 12 nucleotides matching TRBD2. This chain's CDR3 is CASSRTSGDLQETQYF. The CDR3 coding sequence is TGTGCCAGCAGCCGGACTAGCGGGGATCTCCAAGAGACCCAGTACTTC.